The 26 T cell receptor beta chains listed next were all sequenced from one sample in a study of blood T cell repertoires in COVID-19. The data were produced by immunoSEQ multiplex PCR, yet TCRdb's version contains in-frame clones alone and is incomplete. The sample yields fewer than 20,000 clones, more than 70% seen once. The sample taken for sequencing was PBMCs or T cells enriched from blood (not recorded which). These TCRs come from a woman aged 30 to 39 who had recovered from COVID-19.

This clone has more than one count but fewer than ten. The CDR3 DNA sequence: TGTGCCAGCAGTTTTAGGGGTTCACCCCTCCACTTT. This sequence encodes CASSFRGSPLHF. The chain uses TRBV28 and TRBJ1-6, with D possibly TRBD1 on 5 matching bases. V was clipped by 3 bases and J by 9 bases, with 6 bases between them. CDR1 MDHEN and CDR2 SYDVKM come from the germline V gene. The CDR3 totals 12 residues. The full variable domain, in which reference TRBV28 and TRBJ1-6 provide the parts outside the CDR3, is DVKVTQSSRYLVKRTGEKVFLECVQDMDHENMFWYRQDPGLGLRLIYFSYDVKMKEKGDIPEGYSVSREKKERFSLILESASTNQTSMYLCASSFRGSPLHFGNGTRLTVT.

The V gene is TRBV6-5, the J gene TRBJ2-5, with D tentatively TRBD2 (6 bases). Germline V gene lookup returns CDR1 MNHEY and CDR2 SVGAGI. The CDR3 covers 14 residues. Trimming removed 2 bases at V and 7 bases at J, with 14 bases between. The CDR3 sequence: CASSYAAGAGTQYF. The CDR3 coding sequence is TGTGCCAGCAGTTACGCCGCAGGAGCGGGGACCCAGTACTTC.

V is TRBV27 and J is TRBJ1-2; 8 bases line up with TRBD1. CDR1 and CDR2 from the germline V gene are MNHEY and SMNVEV (reference sequence). CDR3 length: 16 amino acids. V lost 5 bases and J lost 2; bases outside the gene matches: 10. DNA of the CDR3: TGTGCCAGCAGTACATCCCAGGGGGCCGGGAACTATGGCTACACCTTC. Its translation: CASSTSQGAGNYGYTF.

The genes are TRBV28 and TRBJ1-4; D may be TRBD1 (5 bases). The CDR3 has 13 residues. Trimming left V 6 bases short and J 8 bases short, with 13 bases between. Germline lookup yields CDR1 MDHEN and CDR2 SYDVKM. In nucleotides, the CDR3 is TGTGCCAGCAGCCGGGACTGGGGGGAAAAACTGTTTTTT. Protein product: CASSRDWGEKLFF.

The V call is TRBV27, the J call TRBJ2-6; D possibly corresponds to TRBD2 (7 bases). V gave up 8 bases and J gave up 0 bases, with 20 bases separating them. The CDR3 is 18 residues long. Germline assignment: CDR1 MNHEY and CDR2 SMNVEV (reference sequence). The DNA for the CDR3 is TGTGCCAGCGGCTTGGGCGGGGGCGTAATCTCTGGGGCCAACGTCCTGACTTTC. Translation: CASGLGGGVISGANVLTF.

The genes are TRBV4-3 and TRBJ1-1; D remains unclear. Trimming shortened V by 4 bases and J by 2 bases, and 8 bases separated the two germline ends. The CDR3 runs to 13 residues. CDR1 is LGHNA and CDR2 is YSLEER in the germline V gene. The CDR3 DNA reads as TGCGCCAGCAGCCGCATCAGTAACACTGAAGCTTTCTTT. Encoded protein: CASSRISNTEAFF.

The J gene is TRBJ1-1, the V gene TRBV13, with 8 positions matching TRBD1. Germline lookup yields CDR1 PRHDT and CDR2 FYEKMQ (reference sequence). V trimming: 5 bases; J trimming: 4 bases; junction bases outside the gene matches: 9. There are 15 residues in the CDR3. The CDR3 region is CASSATDREGTEAFF. The CDR3 nucleotides read TGTGCCAGCAGCGCAACGGACAGGGAAGGCACTGAAGCTTTCTTT.

The rearrangement uses TRBV2 and TRBJ1-4, with D possibly being TRBD1 (6 bases). Germline CDR1 and CDR2: SNHLY and FYNNEI. The CDR3 is made up of 16 amino acids. The V gene lost 8 bases and the J gene lost 4 bases, with 20 bases spanning the gap. The CDR3 is CASARGAEAVNEKLFF. The DNA of the CDR3 is TGTGCCAGCGCACGGGGGGCTGAAGCCGTTAATGAAAAACTGTTTTTT. The full variable domain, with the rest looked up from reference TRBV2 and TRBJ1-4, is EPEVTQTPSHQVTQMGQEVILRCVPISNHLYFYWYRQILGQKVEFLVSFYNNEISEKSEIFDDQFSVERPDGSNFTLKIRSTKLEDSAMYFCASARGAEAVNEKLFFGSGTQLSVL.

V and J are TRBV7-2 and TRBJ2-2; 9 nucleotides agree with TRBD2. The CDR3 length is 16 residues. V dropped 1 base and J dropped 10; count of bases not matched to a gene: 10. Germline V gives CDR1 SGHTA, CDR2 FQGNSA. CDR3: CASSLDRGSGGPELFF. For the CDR3, the DNA is TGTGCCAGCAGCTTAGATCGAGGTAGCGGGGGCCCGGAGCTGTTTTTT.

A few counts support this clone. J is TRBJ1-6 and V is TRBV6-2 or TRBV6-3, with TRBD1 matching over 9 bases. The germline gives CDR1 MNHEY, CDR2 SVGEGT. This CDR3 comprises 16 residues. The V and J ends lost 4 bases and 2 bases, in that order; junction bases with no gene match: 3. CDR3 coding DNA: TGTGCCAGCAGTTCGGGACAGGGAACCTATAATTCACCCCTCCACTTT. This gives the protein CASSSGQGTYNSPLHF.

This clone was seen a few times. The V gene is TRBV7-2, the J gene TRBJ2-1, with 7 bases lining up with TRBD2. Germline V gene data show CDR1 as SGHTA and CDR2 as FQGNSA. CDR3 length: 16 residues. Germline trimming cut 3 bases from V and 0 bases from J; bases unmatched to any gene: 5. As DNA, the CDR3 is TGTGCCAGCAGCTTTGTCACGGGGGGCTCCTACAATGAGCAGTTCTTC. Its translation is CASSFVTGGSYNEQFF.

The J gene is TRBJ2-6, the V gene TRBV19; D not resolved. V lost 8 bases, J lost 0 bases, and 5 bases lay in between. Germline V CDR1 and CDR2: LNHDA, SQIVND (reference sequence). The CDR3 has 13 amino acids. For the CDR3, the DNA is TGTGCCAGTGTTTACTCTGGGGCCAACGTCCTGACTTTC. Translated, it gives CASVYSGANVLTF.

Here the CDR3 reads CASSGSQGPGNIQYF. CDR3 sequence (DNA): TGTGCCAGCAGCGGGAGTCAGGGGCCAGGAAACATTCAGTACTTC. This rearrangement joins TRBV13 to TRBJ2-4; a weak D match, TRBD1 (6 bases). Trimming pared 5 bases from V and 6 bases from J, leaving 17 bases between. The CDR3 sequence is 15 residues long. In germline, CDR1 is PRHDT, CDR2 FYEKMQ (reference sequence). The full variable domain, with the rest looked up from reference TRBV13 and TRBJ2-4, is AAGVIQSPRHLIKEKRETATLKCYPIPRHDTVYWYQQGPGQDPQFLISFYEKMQSDKGSIPDRFSAQQFSDYHSELNMSSLELGDSALYFCASSGSQGPGNIQYFGAGTRLSVL.

The DNA of the CDR3 is TGCGCCAGCAGCTCTTCCGGGAGGAATGAAGCTTTCTTT. Amino acids: CASSSSGRNEAFF. The chain employs TRBV5-1 and TRBJ1-1; D is undetermined. Germline values: CDR1 SGHRS, CDR2 YFSETQ. V lost 3 bases, J lost 7 bases, and 13 bases lay in between. The CDR3 has 13 amino acids.

The rearrangement links TRBV12-3 or TRBV12-4 to TRBJ2-2; no firm D call. The CDR3 is 12 residues long. V was clipped by 5 bases and J by 3 bases, with 4 bases between them. In DNA form, the CDR3 reads TGTGCCAGCAGTCGGGACACCGGGGAGCTGTTTTTT. This translates into CASSRDTGELFF.

The chain recombines TRBV5-1 with TRBJ1-1; unclear D gene. The CDR3 sequence is 13 residues long. Germline loops: CDR1 SGHRS, CDR2 YFSETQ. The V and J ends lost 0 bases and 5 bases respectively, with 8 bases between them. CDR3 sequence (DNA): TGCGCCAGCAGCTTGGGGGTCGGGACTGAAGCTTTCTTT. Amino acids: CASSLGVGTEAFF.

This clone was recorded a few times. V is TRBV30 and J is TRBJ1-2; no clear D gene. The germline V gene has CDR1 GTSNPN and CDR2 SVGIG (reference sequence). This CDR3 has 14 residues. The V and J ends lost 3 bases and 4 bases respectively, with 15 bases between them. CDR3 in amino acids: CAWSARGSPYGYTF. The CDR3 coding sequence is TGTGCCTGGAGCGCTCGCGGGTCACCCTATGGCTACACCTTC.

The chain couples TRBV14 to TRBJ2-3; D is unclear. V was shortened by 1 base and J by 2 bases, with 10 bases between the two germline ends. The CDR3 consists of 15 residues. CDR1 is SGHDN, CDR2 FVKESK, per germline. CDR3 loop: CASSQGATATDTQYF. The CDR3 bases are TGTGCCAGCAGCCAAGGGGCAACAGCCACAGATACGCAGTATTTT.

This rearrangement joins TRBV7-9 to TRBJ1-2; D call uncertain. This CDR3 comprises 13 residues. From germline, CDR1 is SEHNR and CDR2 FQNEAQ (reference sequence). V was pared by 5 bases and J by 3 bases, with 10 bases between. The CDR3 spells CASSPPHDYGYTF. For the CDR3, the DNA is TGTGCCAGCAGCCCCCCACACGACTATGGCTACACCTTC.

This chain connects TRBV7-2 to TRBJ1-1, with 9 bases aligning to TRBD1. The CDR3 has 12 amino acids. Trimming removed 11 bases from V and 3 bases from J; junction bases left unmatched: 4. Germline CDR1 is SGHTA and CDR2 is FQGNSA. CDR3 coding DNA: TGTGCCGGCGACAGGGGGGACACTGAAGCTTTCTTT. Protein sequence: CAGDRGDTEAFF.

The rearrangement uses TRBV3-1 (or the pseudogene TRBV3-2) and TRBJ2-7, with 8 bases lining up with TRBD1. V shed 4 bases, J shed 4 bases, and the junction held 9 bases outside the gene matches. The germline V gene encodes CDR1 LGHDT and CDR2 YNNKEL (reference sequence). This CDR3 has 15 residues. CDR3 DNA: TGTGCCAGCAGCCGTGCACAGGGGGACGGGTACGAGCAGTACTTC. Translating gives CASSRAQGDGYEQYF.

The chain links TRBV12-3 or TRBV12-4 to TRBJ2-5; D may be TRBD1 (6 bases). The CDR3 runs to 13 residues. V was trimmed by 3 bases and J by 5 bases, leaving 10 bases between them. The CDR3 region has the DNA TGTGCCAGCAGTTTCAGGGGTGAGGAGACCCAGTACTTC. Translated, it gives CASSFRGEETQYF.

The chain couples TRBV5-8 to TRBJ1-5; 9 positions match TRBD1. The V gene's germline CDR1 is SGHTS and CDR2 YDEGEE. The CDR3 totals 13 residues. Unmatched junction bases numbered 5, after V lost 7 bases and J lost 6 bases. CDR3 region: CASLTGGLQPQHF. CDR3 DNA sequence: TGTGCCAGCCTAACAGGGGGCCTTCAGCCCCAGCATTTT.

The chain has TRBV6-5 and TRBJ2-5; D perhaps matches TRBD1 (5 bases). CDR3 length equals 14 residues. CDR1 is MNHEY, CDR2 SVGAGI, per germline. V lost 0 bases, J lost 2 bases, and 7 bases lay in between. CDR3 DNA sequence: TGTGCCAGCAGTTACTCAGGGGTTCAAGAGACCCAGTACTTC. This codes for CASSYSGVQETQYF.

The chain carries TRBV5-1 and TRBJ2-7, with TRBD2 matching over 7 bases. V lost 3 bases, J lost 6 bases, and 3 bases stayed unmatched. Germline lookup yields CDR1 SGHRS and CDR2 YFSETQ. CDR3 length equals 12 residues. The DNA of the CDR3 is TGCGCCAGCAGCTCAGGCGGGGGCGAGCAGTACTTC. Translation: CASSSGGGEQYF.

This clone was counted only a few times. This chain connects TRBV12-5 to TRBJ1-1, with D possibly TRBD1 on 6 matching bases. The CDR3 covers 16 residues. Germline CDR1 and CDR2: LGHNT and FRNRAP. V lost 1 base, J lost 1 base, and 13 bases lay in between. CDR3 region: CASGLGWTEQNTEAFF. The CDR3 DNA sequence: TGTGCTAGTGGTTTGGGGTGGACAGAGCAGAACACTGAAGCTTTCTTT. Drawing the rest from reference TRBV12-5 and TRBJ1-1, the complete variable domain is DARVTQTPRHKVTEMGQEVTMRCQPILGHNTVFWYRQTMMQGLELLAYFRNRAPLDDSGMPKDRFSAEMPDATLATLKIQPSEPRDSAVYFCASGLGWTEQNTEAFFGQGTRLTVV.